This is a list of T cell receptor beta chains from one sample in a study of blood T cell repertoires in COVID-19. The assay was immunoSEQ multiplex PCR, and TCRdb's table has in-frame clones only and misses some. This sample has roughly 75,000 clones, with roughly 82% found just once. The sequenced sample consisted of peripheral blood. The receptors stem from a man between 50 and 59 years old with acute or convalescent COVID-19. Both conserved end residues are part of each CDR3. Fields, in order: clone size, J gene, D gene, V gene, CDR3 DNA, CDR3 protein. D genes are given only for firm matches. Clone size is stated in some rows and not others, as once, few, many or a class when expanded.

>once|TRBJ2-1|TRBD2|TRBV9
TGTGCCAGCAGCCTCAGGAGGGAGGGCCTTGGTGAGCAGTTCTTC
CASSLRREGLGEQFF
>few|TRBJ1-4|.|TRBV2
TGTGCCAGCAGTGACGGCAGGGGTGGCGAAAAACTGTTTTTT
CASSDGRGGEKLFF
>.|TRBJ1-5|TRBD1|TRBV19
TGTGCCAGTAGTGTTGGACAGGGCGATGGCAATCAGCCCCAGCATTTT
CASSVGQGDGNQPQHF
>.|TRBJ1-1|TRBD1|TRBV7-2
TGTGCCAGCAGCTTAGGGACAGGTAACACTGAAGCTTTCTTT
CASSLGTGNTEAFF
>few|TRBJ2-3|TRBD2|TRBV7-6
TGTGCCAGCAGCCGACTAGCGGGAGGGGAAGATACGCAGTATTTT
CASSRLAGGEDTQYF
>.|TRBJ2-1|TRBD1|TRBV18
TGTGCCAGCTCACTCGGCGGGACAGGCGTTTCCTACAATGAGCAGTTCTTC
CASSLGGTGVSYNEQFF
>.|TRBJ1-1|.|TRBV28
TGTGCCAGCAGTCCCCCAGGGAGGGCTGAAGCTTTCTTT
CASSPPGRAEAFF
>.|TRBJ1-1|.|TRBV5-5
TGTGCCAGCAGCTTTGACAGACGGGAAGCTTTCTTT
CASSFDRREAFF
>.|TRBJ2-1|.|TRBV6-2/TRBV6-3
TGTGCCAGCAGCATAATGGACAGTTCAATCTACAATGAGCAGTTCTTC
CASSIMDSSIYNEQFF
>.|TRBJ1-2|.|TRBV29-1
TGCAGCGTTGCTCAGGGAAGCTATGGCTACACCTTC
CSVAQGSYGYTF
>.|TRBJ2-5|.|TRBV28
TGTGCCAGCAGTTTCAGGGGCAGAGAAGAGACCCAGTACTTC
CASSFRGREETQYF
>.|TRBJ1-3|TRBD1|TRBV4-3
TGCGCCAGCAGCCACGAGGGGGCGAGTGGAAACACCATATATTTT
CASSHEGASGNTIYF
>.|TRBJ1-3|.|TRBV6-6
TGTGCCAGCAGTACCCGGGACACTGGAAACACCATATATTTT
CASSTRDTGNTIYF
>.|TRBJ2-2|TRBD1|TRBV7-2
TGTGCCAGCAGCTCTCGACAGGGGGCGACCGGGGAGCTGTTTTTT
CASSSRQGATGELFF
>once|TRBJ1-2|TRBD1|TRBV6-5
TGTGCCAGCAAGACCGGGACAGGGCACTATGGCTACACCTTC
CASKTGTGHYGYTF
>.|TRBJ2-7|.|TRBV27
TGTGCCAGCAGTTTAGCGGCGTCTGCGGGCGAGCAGTACTTC
CASSLAASAGEQYF
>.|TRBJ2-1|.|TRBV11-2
TGTGCCAGCAGCTTAGGAACGGGAAATGAGCAGTTCTTC
CASSLGTGNEQFF
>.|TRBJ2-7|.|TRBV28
TGTGCCACCTCAAACACAGGGTTGTACGAGCAGTACTTC
CATSNTGLYEQYF
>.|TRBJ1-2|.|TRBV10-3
TGTGCCATCAGTGCCGGGGGGGCGTCTGGCTACACCTTC
CAISAGGASGYTF
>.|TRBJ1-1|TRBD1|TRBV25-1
TGTGCCAGCAACAGGGGGAACACTGAAGCTTTCTTT
CASNRGNTEAFF
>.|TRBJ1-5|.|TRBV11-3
TGTGCCAGCAGCTTTTGGTCGGCGCAGGGACTTTTTTTGAGCAATCAGCCCCAGCATTTT
CASSFWSAQGLFLSNQPQHF
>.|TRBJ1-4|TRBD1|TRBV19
TGTGCCACCCCAAAGGGCAGGGGGAAAGAAAAACTGTTTTTT
CATPKGRGKEKLFF
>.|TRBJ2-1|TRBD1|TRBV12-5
TGTGCTAGTGGTTTGAACCCAAAGGGGACAGTCGATATGTCCAATGAGCAGTTCTTC
CASGLNPKGTVDMSNEQFF
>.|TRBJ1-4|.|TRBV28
TGTGCCAGCAACCAGGGGTCAACTAATGAAAAACTGTTTTTT
CASNQGSTNEKLFF
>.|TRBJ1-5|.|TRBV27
TGTGCCAGCAGTTTAGTGGGAGGGGGCAATCAGCCCCAGCATTTT
CASSLVGGGNQPQHF
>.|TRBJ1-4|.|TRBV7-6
TGTGCCAGCAGCTTTGGGGGCTCAACTAATGAAAAACTGTTTTTT
CASSFGGSTNEKLFF
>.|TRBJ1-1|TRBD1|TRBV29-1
TGCAGCGTTGATTGGGACAGGGGGGATGAAGCTTTCTTT
CSVDWDRGDEAFF
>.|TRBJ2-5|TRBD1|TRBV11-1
TGTGCCAGCAGCTTCCAGGACAGGGGAGGGGAGACCCAGTACTTC
CASSFQDRGGETQYF
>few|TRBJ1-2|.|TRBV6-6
TGTGCCAGCAGTTACTCCCCCGGGGGGGACTATGGCTACACCTTC
CASSYSPGGDYGYTF
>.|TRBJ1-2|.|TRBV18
TGTGCCAGCTCATCATCAACCACGGAGCGCGGCTACACCTTC
CASSSSTTERGYTF
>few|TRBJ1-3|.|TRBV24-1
TGTGCCACCAGTAGCGCCGGACCGACGACCTCGGGGAACACCATATATTTT
CATSSAGPTTSGNTIYF
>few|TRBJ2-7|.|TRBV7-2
TGTGCCAGCAGCTTACCAGGGCTCGAGCAGTACTTC
CASSLPGLEQYF
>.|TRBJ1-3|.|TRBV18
TGTGCCAGCTCACCACCGTCGCGCCAGGGCTCTGGAAACACCATATATTTT
CASSPPSRQGSGNTIYF
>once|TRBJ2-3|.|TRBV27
TGTGCCAGCAGTCCATCGACAGGTAGCACAGATACGCAGTATTTT
CASSPSTGSTDTQYF
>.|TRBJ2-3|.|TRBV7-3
TGTGCCAGCAGCTTAATCGGAGCTAGCACAGATACGCAGTATTTT
CASSLIGASTDTQYF
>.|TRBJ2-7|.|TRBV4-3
TGCGCCAGCAGCCAAGACTGGGGATCCGACAGAACCTACGAGCAGTACTTC
CASSQDWGSDRTYEQYF
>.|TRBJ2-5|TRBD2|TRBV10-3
TGTGCCATCAGTGAGGGACTAGCGGGGGGGCGTGTGCGGGAGACCCAGTACTTC
CAISEGLAGGRVRETQYF
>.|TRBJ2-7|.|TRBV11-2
TGTGCCAGCAGGGGCAATTCCGACAGTAGGGCCTACGAGCAGTACTTC
CASRGNSDSRAYEQYF
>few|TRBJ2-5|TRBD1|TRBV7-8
TGTGCCAGCAGCTTCCCCGGACAGGGTAAAGAGACCCAGTACTTC
CASSFPGQGKETQYF
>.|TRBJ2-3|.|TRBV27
TGTGCCAGCAGTAAGGGACGAGGACAGACTAGCACAGATACGCAGTATTTT
CASSKGRGQTSTDTQYF
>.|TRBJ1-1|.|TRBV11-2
TGTGCCAGCAGCTTAGTCCTGGCGGGTGAAGCTTTCTTT
CASSLVLAGEAFF
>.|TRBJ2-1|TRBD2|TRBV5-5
TGTGCCAGCAGCTCCCACCCGGGACTAGCGGGCAATGAGCAGTTCTTC
CASSSHPGLAGNEQFF
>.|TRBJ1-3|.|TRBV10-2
TGCGCCAGCAAGGATCGGGGGGCTGGTGGAAACACCATATATTTT
CASKDRGAGGNTIYF
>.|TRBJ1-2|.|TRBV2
TGTGCCACCAAAACGGAGTCCTATGGCTACACCTTC
CATKTESYGYTF